This T cell receptor (beta chain) was observed in a study of CD8 T cells in ankylosing spondylitis. Regarding the study as a whole: Within peripheral blood, clones linked to disease were CD8+ and relatively rare. Some of these motif variants have turned up before, in reports on reactive arthritis synovial fluid and blood. Blood from ankylosing spondylitis patients appeared to carry a characteristic eight-variant TCR beta motif.

This clonotype was picked up many times. Its specificity is not known. TCRdb reanalysed the 5' RACE reads using MiXCR and keeps one entry per CDR3 protein. Of 55,000 or so distinct CDR3 sequences in the sample, roughly 7.3% were seen once. This TCR was sampled from a female donor with ankylosing spondylitis or in good health (not recorded which). Input material: blood, either unsorted or a sorted T cell fraction (not recorded which).

The chain's CDR3 is CASSLGAGDLVDYGYTF. CDR3 sequence (DNA): TGTGCCAGCAGCCTAGGGGCAGGGGACTTAGTGGACTATGGCTACACCTTC. This chain connects TRBV28 to TRBJ1-2, with D possibly TRBD1 on 6 matching bases. V was shortened by 6 bases and J by 3 bases, with 23 bases between the two germline ends. The length of the CDR3 is 17 residues. Germline assignment: CDR1 MDHEN and CDR2 SYDVKM.